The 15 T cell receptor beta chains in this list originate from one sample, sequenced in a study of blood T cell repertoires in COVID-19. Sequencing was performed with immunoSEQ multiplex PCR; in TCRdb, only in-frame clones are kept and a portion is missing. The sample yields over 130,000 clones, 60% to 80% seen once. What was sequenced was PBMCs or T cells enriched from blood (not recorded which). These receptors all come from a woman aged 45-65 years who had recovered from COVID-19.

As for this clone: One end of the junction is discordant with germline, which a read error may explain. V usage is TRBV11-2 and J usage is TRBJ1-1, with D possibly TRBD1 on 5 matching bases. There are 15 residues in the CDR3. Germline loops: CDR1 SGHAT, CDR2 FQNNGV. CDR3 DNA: TGTGCTAGCAGCTTGCAGGGTGTTCGTGGCACTGAAGCTTTCTTT. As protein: CASSLQGVRGTEAFF.

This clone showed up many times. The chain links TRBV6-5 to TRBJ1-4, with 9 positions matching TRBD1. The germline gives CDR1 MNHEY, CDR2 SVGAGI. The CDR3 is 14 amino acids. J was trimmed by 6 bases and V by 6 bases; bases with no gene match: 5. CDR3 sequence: CASRKQGADEKLFF. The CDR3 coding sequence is TGTGCCAGCAGAAAACAGGGGGCGGATGAAAAACTGTTTTTT.

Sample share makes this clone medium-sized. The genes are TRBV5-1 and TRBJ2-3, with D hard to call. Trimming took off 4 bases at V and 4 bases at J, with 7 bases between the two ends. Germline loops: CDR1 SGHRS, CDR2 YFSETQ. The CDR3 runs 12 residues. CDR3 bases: TGCGCCAGCAGCCGAGCCTCAGATACGCAGTATTTT. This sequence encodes CASSRASDTQYF.

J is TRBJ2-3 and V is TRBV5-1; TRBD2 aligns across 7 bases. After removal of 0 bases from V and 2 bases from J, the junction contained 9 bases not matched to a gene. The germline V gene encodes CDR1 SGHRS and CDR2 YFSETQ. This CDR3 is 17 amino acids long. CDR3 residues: CASSLVASGTITDTQYF. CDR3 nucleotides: TGCGCCAGCAGCTTGGTGGCTAGCGGAACGATCACAGATACGCAGTATTTT.

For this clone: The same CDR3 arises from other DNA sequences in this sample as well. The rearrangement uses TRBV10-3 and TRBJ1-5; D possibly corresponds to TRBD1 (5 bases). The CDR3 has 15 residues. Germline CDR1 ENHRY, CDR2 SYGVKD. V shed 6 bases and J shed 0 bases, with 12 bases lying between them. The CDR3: CAISEGHNSNQPQHF. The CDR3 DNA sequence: TGTGCCATCAGCGAAGGACATAATAGCAATCAGCCCCAGCATTTT.

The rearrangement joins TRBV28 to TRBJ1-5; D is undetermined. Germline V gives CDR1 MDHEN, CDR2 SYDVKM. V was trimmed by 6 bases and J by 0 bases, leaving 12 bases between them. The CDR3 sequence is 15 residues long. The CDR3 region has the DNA TGTGCCAGCAGCCCGCCGGGATATAGCAATCAGCCCCAGCATTTT. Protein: CASSPPGYSNQPQHF.

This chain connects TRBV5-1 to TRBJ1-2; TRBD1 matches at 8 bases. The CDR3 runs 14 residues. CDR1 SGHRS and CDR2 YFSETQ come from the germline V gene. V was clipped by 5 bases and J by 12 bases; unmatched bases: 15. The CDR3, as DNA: TGCGCCAGCAGAGAGACAGGGGAATCTGGTAGGGACACCTTC. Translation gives CASRETGESGRDTF.

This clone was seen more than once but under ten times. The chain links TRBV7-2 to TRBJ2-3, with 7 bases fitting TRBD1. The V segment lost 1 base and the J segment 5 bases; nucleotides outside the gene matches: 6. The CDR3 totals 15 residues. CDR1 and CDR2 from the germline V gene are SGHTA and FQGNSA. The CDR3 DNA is TGTGCCAGCAGCTTAGTCGGCAGGGGGTTAGATACGCAGTATTTT. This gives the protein CASSLVGRGLDTQYF.

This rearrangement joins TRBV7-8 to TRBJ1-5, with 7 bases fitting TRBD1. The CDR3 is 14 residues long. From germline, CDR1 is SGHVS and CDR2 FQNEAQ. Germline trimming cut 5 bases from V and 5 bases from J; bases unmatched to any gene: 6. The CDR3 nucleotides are TGTGCCAGCAGCGTCGGGACAGCTTATCAGCCCCAGCATTTT. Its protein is CASSVGTAYQPQHF.

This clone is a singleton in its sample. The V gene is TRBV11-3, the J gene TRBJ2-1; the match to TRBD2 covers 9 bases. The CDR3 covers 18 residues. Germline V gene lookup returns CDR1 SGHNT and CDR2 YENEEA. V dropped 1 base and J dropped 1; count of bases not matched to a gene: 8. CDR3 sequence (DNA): TGTGCCAGCAGCTTAGGTTCGGGTAGCGGGGGATCCTACAATGAGCAGTTCTTC. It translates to CASSLGSGSGGSYNEQFF.

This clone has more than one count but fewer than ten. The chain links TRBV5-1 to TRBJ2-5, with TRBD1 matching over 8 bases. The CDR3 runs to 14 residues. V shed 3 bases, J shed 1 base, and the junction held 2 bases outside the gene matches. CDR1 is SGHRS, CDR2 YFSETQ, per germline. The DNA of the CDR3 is TGCGCCAGCAGCTCTACAGGGGGCCAAGAGACCCAGTACTTC. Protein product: CASSSTGGQETQYF. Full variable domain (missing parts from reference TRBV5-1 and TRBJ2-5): KAGVTQTPRYLIKTRGQQVTLSCSPISGHRSVSWYQQTPGQGLQFLFEYFSETQRNKGNFPGRFSGRQFSNSRSEMNVSTLELGDSALYLCASSSTGGQETQYFGPGTRLLVL.

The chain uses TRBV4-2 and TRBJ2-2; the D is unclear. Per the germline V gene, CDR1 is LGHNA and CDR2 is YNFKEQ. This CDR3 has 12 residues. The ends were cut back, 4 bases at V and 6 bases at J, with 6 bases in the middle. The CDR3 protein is CASSLFSGELFF. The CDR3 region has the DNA TGTGCCAGCAGCCTCTTCTCCGGGGAGCTGTTTTTT.

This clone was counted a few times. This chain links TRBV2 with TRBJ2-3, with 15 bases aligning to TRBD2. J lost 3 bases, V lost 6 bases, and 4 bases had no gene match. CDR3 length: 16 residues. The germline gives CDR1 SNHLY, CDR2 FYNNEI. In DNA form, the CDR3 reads TGTGCCAGCAGGGGACTAGCGGGGGGATCGACAGATACGCAGTATTTT. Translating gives CASRGLAGGSTDTQYF.

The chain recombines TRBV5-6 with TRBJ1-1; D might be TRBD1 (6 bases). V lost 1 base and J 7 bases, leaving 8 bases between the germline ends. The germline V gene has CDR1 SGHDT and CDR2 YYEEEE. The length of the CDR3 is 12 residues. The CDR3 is CASSLTGNEAFF. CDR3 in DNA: TGTGCCAGCAGCTTGACAGGGAATGAAGCTTTCTTT.

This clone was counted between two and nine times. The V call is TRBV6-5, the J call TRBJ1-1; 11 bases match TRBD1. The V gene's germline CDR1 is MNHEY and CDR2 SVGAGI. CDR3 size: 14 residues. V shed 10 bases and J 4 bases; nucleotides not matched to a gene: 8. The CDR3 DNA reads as TGTGCCACAAACGGACAGGGGGCTCCCACTGAAGCTTTCTTT. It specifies CATNGQGAPTEAFF.